Sequencing of this T cell receptor (beta chain) was carried out in a study of shared clonotypes between healthy human individuals. The germline V and J ends were trimmed by 7 bases and 8 bases, with 21 bases remaining between them. Per germline, CDR1 WNHNN and CDR2 SYGVQD (reference sequence). The CDR3 is 15 amino acids. Assay runs were performed at deep level. Measured with immunoSEQ multiplex PCR; TCRdb has only the in-frame clones, and not every one. The data contain around 530,000 clones, just over 75% of them singletons. Sequenced: PBMCs. This sequence originates from a middle-aged woman in good health. Some clones in this sample may be carry-over from other donors' samples. V gene TRBV10-1 combines with J gene TRBJ2-4; unclear D gene. The CDR3 nucleotides are TGCGCCAGCACTCTCCTGCATAACCCAAACGACATTCAGTACTTC. Its protein is CASTLLHNPNDIQYF.